This TCR beta chain was identified during a study of T cell responses to AZD1222 COVID-19 vaccine. In the case of this clone: The target antigen is unknown.

The V segment lost 5 bases and the J segment 2 bases; nucleotides outside the gene matches: 6. CDR3 length: 16 residues. Looked up from germline, CDR1 is SGHTA and CDR2 is FQGTGA. Sequenced by immunoSEQ multiplex PCR; TCRdb stores in-frame clones only, minus some. This table holds more than 140,000 clones, more than 70% found once. Study results and limitations: CD4 TCRs linked to vaccination spanned spike, dominating at 160-218 and 743-854. Spike-specific TCR breadth and depth went up after people got two AZD1222 doses.

This specimen consisted of peripheral blood, obtained on day 0 of AZD1222 vaccination. The clonotype comes from an adult in good health. This rearrangement joins TRBV7-3 to TRBJ2-6; 7 bases line up with TRBD2. DNA for the CDR3: TGTGCCAGCAGCCCCGACAGCGGGGCTGGGGCCAACGTCCTGACTTTC. Encoded protein: CASSPDSGAGANVLTF.